The 18 T cell receptor beta chains given below trace back to one sample, sequenced in a study of early T cells in non-severe SARS-CoV-2 infection. Using its own MiXCR run on the 5' RACE reads, TCRdb lists one record per CDR3 protein. The profile covers tens of thousands of distinct CDR3 sequences, with around 12% appearing a single time and around 3.5% taken by the ten largest. Specimen: whole blood. These receptor sequences come from an adult who was a healthcare worker with PCR-confirmed SARS-CoV-2 infection or an uninfected control (not recorded which).

The rearrangement links TRBV6-2 or TRBV6-3 to TRBJ2-7; D unclear. Germline V gives CDR1 MNHEY, CDR2 SVGEGT. The CDR3 extends over 11 amino acids. Deletions cut 3 bases from V and 2 bases from J, with 2 bases between. The CDR3 spells CASSYPYEQYF. The CDR3 DNA reads as TGTGCCAGCAGTTATCCCTACGAGCAGTACTTC.

This clonotype was observed at least ten times. The rearrangement joins TRBV6-2 or TRBV6-3 to TRBJ2-1; 9 bases agree with TRBD2. V trimming: 4 bases; J trimming: 4 bases; junction bases outside the gene matches: 11. The CDR3 runs to 17 residues. CDR1 is MNHEY and CDR2 is SVGEGT in the germline V gene. CDR3 in amino acids: CASSWYSGSIMYNEQFF. The CDR3 nucleotides are TGTGCCAGCAGTTGGTATAGCGGGAGTATCATGTACAATGAGCAGTTCTTC.

The CDR3 sequence is CASSPGRWDRTDTQYF. The CDR3 nucleotides read TGTGCCAGCAGCCCGGGGCGATGGGACCGCACAGATACGCAGTATTTT. The chain has TRBV5-8 and TRBJ2-3; D may correspond to TRBD1 or TRBD2 (5 bases each). The germline V and J ends were trimmed by 4 bases and 1 base, with 16 bases remaining between them. The CDR3 totals 16 residues. From germline, CDR1 is SGHTS and CDR2 YDEGEE.

This clonotype was seen ten or more times. The V gene is TRBV19, the J gene TRBJ2-7, with a possible D match to TRBD2 (5 bases). The CDR3 covers 15 residues. V lost 7 bases and J lost 0, with 16 bases in between. Per germline, CDR1 LNHDA and CDR2 SQIVND (reference sequence). The CDR3 coding sequence is TGTGCCAGTACCCCCGGACTCCGGGACTCCTACGAGCAGTACTTC. Protein sequence: CASTPGLRDSYEQYF.

This rearrangement joins TRBV5-6 to TRBJ2-1; 8 nucleotides match TRBD2. The ends lost 1 base at V and 4 bases at J; junction bases unmatched: 7. CDR1 is SGHDT and CDR2 is YYEEEE in the germline V gene. CDR3 length: 16 amino acids. This CDR3 reads CASSLLTSGLYNEQFF. CDR3 bases: TGTGCCAGCAGCTTGTTAACTAGCGGTTTATACAATGAGCAGTTCTTC.

This clonotype occurred many times. This chain links TRBV10-3 with TRBJ2-3; D is unresolved. The germline V and J ends were trimmed by 10 bases and 2 bases, with 19 bases remaining between them. Germline V gene sequence: CDR1 ENHRY, CDR2 SYGVKD. The CDR3 has 15 amino acids. CDR3 in DNA: TGTGCCACAAACGAAAAAGACACAAACACAGATACGCAGTATTTT. It translates to CATNEKDTNTDTQYF.

This clonotype was found many times. This chain uses TRBV19 with TRBJ1-2; 8 positions match TRBD1. Germline V CDR1 and CDR2: LNHDA, SQIVND (reference sequence). With 5 bases clipped from V and 2 bases from J, the junction kept 1 base outside the gene matches. The CDR3 length is 13 residues. The CDR3 is CASSYRGNYGYTF. In DNA form, the CDR3 reads TGTGCCAGTAGTTACAGGGGGAACTATGGCTACACCTTC.

This clonotype was seen at least ten times. V is TRBV27 and J is TRBJ1-5, with a weak D call TRBD1 (5 bases). This CDR3 is 14 amino acids long. The germline V and J ends were trimmed by 6 bases and 7 bases, with 16 bases remaining between them. The germline CDR1 and CDR2 sequences are MNHEY and SMNVEV (reference sequence). DNA of the CDR3: TGTGCCAGCAGAATGGAAGGGGAGGGCCAGCCCCAGCATTTT. Translation: CASRMEGEGQPQHF.

This clonotype was recorded many times. This chain links TRBV27 with TRBJ2-7, with TRBD2 matching over 12 bases. CDR3 size: 16 residues. The germline gives CDR1 MNHEY, CDR2 SMNVEV (reference sequence). The ends lost 4 bases at V and 5 bases at J; junction bases unmatched: 9. CDR3 region: CASSSHLAGGPNEQYF. The CDR3 DNA is TGTGCCAGCAGTTCTCACCTAGCGGGAGGGCCCAACGAGCAGTACTTC.

V usage is TRBV28 and J usage is TRBJ2-7, with 7 bases fitting TRBD2. V trimming: 0 bases; J trimming: 7 bases; junction bases outside the gene matches: 6. CDR1 and CDR2 (germline): MDHEN, SYDVKM. This CDR3 has 14 residues. Here the CDR3 DNA reads TGTGCCAGCAGTTTATGGACTAGCCGGGGGGAGCAGTACTTC. Protein sequence: CASSLWTSRGEQYF.

This clonotype was seen ten or more times. The chain employs TRBV5-1 and TRBJ2-7, with 14 bases identical to TRBD2. Germline values: CDR1 SGHRS, CDR2 YFSETQ. The CDR3 loop spans 14 amino acids. V shed 5 bases and J 6 bases; nucleotides not matched to a gene: 4. In nucleotides, the CDR3 is TGCGCCAGCAGTGGGACTAGCGGGAGCCGCGAGCAGTACTTC. Translation gives CASSGTSGSREQYF.

This clonotype was picked up many times. V and J are TRBV30 and TRBJ2-1; 9 bases are shared with TRBD2. The germline V gene has CDR1 GTSNPN and CDR2 SVGIG (reference sequence). The CDR3 has 15 amino acids. V lost 2 bases, J lost 0 bases, and 2 bases stayed unmatched. The CDR3 protein is CAWSTSGPSYNEQFF. The CDR3 DNA sequence: TGTGCCTGGAGTACTAGCGGGCCCTCCTACAATGAGCAGTTCTTC.

This clonotype was picked up many times. The chain links TRBV29-1 to TRBJ2-7; TRBD1 is a possible D gene (6 bases). The CDR3 is made up of 13 amino acids. The germline gives CDR1 SQVTM, CDR2 ANQGSEA. Trimming took off 7 bases at V and 2 bases at J, with 15 bases between the two ends. In DNA, the CDR3 is TGCAGCGCCTCACAGGGAGCGGCCTACGAGCAGTACTTC. Amino acid sequence: CSASQGAAYEQYF.

In this sample, this clonotype turned up many times. The V gene is TRBV14, the J gene TRBJ2-3; no clear D gene. This CDR3 region has 12 residues. Per the germline V gene, CDR1 is SGHDN and CDR2 is FVKESK. V lost 2 bases and J lost 6, with 6 bases in between. The CDR3 loop reads CASSQIYDTQYF. CDR3 DNA sequence: TGTGCCAGCAGCCAAATTTATGATACGCAGTATTTT.

This clonotype was seen at least ten times. This chain uses TRBV6-6 with TRBJ2-7, with TRBD2 as a possible D gene (6 bases). Germline assignment: CDR1 MNHNY and CDR2 SVGAGI (reference sequence). CDR3 length equals 14 residues. The V end lost 2 bases, the J end lost 2 bases, and 10 bases lay between the germline ends. DNA for the CDR3: TGTGCCAGCAGTTACGCTAGCGAGGCCTACGAGCAGTACTTC. It encodes CASSYASEAYEQYF.

This clonotype was picked up many times. The chain recombines TRBV5-1 with TRBJ2-5, with 7 positions matching TRBD1. This CDR3 comprises 14 residues. In germline, CDR1 is SGHRS, CDR2 YFSETQ. Trimming removed 2 bases from V and 4 bases from J; junction bases left unmatched: 5. The chain's CDR3 is CASSLQGRRETQYF. The CDR3 DNA reads as TGCGCCAGCAGCTTACAGGGGCGCCGAGAGACCCAGTACTTC. The whole variable domain, remainder taken from reference TRBV5-1 and TRBJ2-5, is KAGVTQTPRYLIKTRGQQVTLSCSPISGHRSVSWYQQTPGQGLQFLFEYFSETQRNKGNFPGRFSGRQFSNSRSEMNVSTLELGDSALYLCASSLQGRRETQYFGPGTRLLVL.

Only a few counts were recorded for this clonotype. The chain employs TRBV10-2 and TRBJ2-4, with D unresolved. With 10 bases removed from V and 9 bases from J, the gap between germline ends came to 16 bases. The germline gives CDR1 WSHSY, CDR2 SAAADI. The CDR3 is made up of 12 amino acids. This CDR3 reads CATTRDRSIQYF. The CDR3 coding sequence is TGCGCCACCACTCGTGATAGGAGCATTCAGTACTTC.

The chain combines TRBV29-1 with TRBJ2-7; the D gene is possibly TRBD2 (5 bases). Germline CDR1 and CDR2: SQVTM and ANQGSEA. V lost 6 bases and J lost 6, with 27 bases in between. This CDR3 contains 16 residues. As DNA, the CDR3 is TGCAGCGTCTCTCTGCCCGGGATTCGGCCCAACCCCGAGCAGTACTTC. This codes for CSVSLPGIRPNPEQYF.